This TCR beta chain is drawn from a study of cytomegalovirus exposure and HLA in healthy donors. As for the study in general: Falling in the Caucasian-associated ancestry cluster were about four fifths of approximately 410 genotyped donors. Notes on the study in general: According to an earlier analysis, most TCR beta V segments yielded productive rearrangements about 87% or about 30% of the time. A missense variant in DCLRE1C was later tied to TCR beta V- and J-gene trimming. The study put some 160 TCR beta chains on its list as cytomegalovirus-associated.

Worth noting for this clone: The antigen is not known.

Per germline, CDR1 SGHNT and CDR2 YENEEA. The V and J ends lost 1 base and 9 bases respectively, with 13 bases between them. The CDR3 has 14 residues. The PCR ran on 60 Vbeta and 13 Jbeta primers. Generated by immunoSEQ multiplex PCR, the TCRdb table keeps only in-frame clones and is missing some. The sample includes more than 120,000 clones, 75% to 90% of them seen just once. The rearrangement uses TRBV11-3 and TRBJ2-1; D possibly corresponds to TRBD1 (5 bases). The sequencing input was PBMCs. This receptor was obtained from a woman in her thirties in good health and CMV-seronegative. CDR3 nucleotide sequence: TGTGCCAGCAGCTTAGGCAGGGCTTCGGGTGAGCAGTTCTTC. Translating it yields CASSLGRASGEQFF.